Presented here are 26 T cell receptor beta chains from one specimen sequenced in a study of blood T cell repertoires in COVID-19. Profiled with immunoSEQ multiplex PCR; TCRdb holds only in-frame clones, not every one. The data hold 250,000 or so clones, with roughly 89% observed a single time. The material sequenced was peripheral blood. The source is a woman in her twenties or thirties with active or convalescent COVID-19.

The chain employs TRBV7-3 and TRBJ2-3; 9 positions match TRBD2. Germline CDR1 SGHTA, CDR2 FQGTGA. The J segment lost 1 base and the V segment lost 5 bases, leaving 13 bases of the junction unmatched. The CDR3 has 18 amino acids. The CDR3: CASSPTSGPPTRTDTQYF. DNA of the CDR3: TGTGCCAGCAGCCCTACTAGCGGGCCACCTACTCGCACAGATACGCAGTATTTT.

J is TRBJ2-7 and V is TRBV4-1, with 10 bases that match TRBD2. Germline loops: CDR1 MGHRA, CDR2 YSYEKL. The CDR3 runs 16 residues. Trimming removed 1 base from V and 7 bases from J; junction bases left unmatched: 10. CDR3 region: CASSQAPSGGAWEQYF. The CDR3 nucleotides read TGCGCCAGCAGCCAAGCCCCCAGCGGGGGGGCCTGGGAGCAGTACTTC.

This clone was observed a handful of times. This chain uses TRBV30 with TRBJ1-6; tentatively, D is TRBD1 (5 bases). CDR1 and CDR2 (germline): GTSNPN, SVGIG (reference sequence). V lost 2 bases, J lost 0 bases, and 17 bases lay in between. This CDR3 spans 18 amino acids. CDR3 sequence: CAWSLSPGSSSYNSPLHF. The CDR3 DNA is TGTGCCTGGAGTTTATCCCCAGGGTCTAGCTCCTATAATTCACCCCTCCACTTT.

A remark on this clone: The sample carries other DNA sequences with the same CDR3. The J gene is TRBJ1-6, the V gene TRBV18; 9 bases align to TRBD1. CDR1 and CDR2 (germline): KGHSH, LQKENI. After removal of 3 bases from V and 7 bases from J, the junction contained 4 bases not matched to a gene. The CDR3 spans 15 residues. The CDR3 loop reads CASSPRTGGNSPLHF. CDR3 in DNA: TGTGCCAGCTCACCCCGAACAGGGGGCAATTCACCCCTCCACTTT.

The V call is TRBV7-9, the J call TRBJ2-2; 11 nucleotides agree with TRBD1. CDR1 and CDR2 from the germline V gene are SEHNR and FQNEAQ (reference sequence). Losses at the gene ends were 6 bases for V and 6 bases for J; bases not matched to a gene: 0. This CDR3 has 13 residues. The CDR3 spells CASRGQGAGELFF. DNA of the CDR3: TGTGCCAGCAGGGGACAGGGGGCCGGGGAGCTGTTTTTT.

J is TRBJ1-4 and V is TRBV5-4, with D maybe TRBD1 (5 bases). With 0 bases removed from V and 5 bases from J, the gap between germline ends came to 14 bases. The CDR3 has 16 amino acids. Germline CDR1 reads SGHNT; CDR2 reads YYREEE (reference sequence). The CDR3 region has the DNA TGTGCCAGCAGCTTGGCCGGGGGACGGACGAATGAAAAACTGTTTTTT. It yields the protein CASSLAGGRTNEKLFF.

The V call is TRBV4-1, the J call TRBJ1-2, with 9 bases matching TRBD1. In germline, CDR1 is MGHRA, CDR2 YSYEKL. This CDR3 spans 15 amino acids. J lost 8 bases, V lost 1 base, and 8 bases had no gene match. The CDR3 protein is CASSQAPGQGEGYTF. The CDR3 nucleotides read TGCGCCAGCAGCCAAGCACCGGGACAGGGAGAAGGCTACACCTTC.

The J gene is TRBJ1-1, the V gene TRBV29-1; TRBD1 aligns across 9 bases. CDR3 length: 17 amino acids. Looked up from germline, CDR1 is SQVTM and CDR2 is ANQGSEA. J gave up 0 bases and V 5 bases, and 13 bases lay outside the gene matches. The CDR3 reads CSVPRPGTGFMNTEAFF. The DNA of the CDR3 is TGCAGCGTTCCTAGACCCGGGACAGGGTTCATGAACACTGAAGCTTTCTTT.

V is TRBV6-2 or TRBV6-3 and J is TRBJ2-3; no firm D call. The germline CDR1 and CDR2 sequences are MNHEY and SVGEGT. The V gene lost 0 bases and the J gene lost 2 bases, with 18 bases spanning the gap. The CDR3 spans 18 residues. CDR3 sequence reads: CASSYSRSRAISTDTQYF. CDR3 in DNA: TGTGCCAGCAGTTACTCGAGAAGCCGAGCGATCTCCACAGATACGCAGTATTTT.

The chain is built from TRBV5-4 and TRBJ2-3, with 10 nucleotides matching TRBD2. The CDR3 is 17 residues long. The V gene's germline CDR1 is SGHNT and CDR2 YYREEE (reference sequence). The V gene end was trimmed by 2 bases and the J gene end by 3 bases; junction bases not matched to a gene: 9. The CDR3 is CASSFGSGGALTDTQYF. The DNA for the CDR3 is TGTGCCAGCAGCTTCGGGAGCGGGGGGGCCTTGACAGATACGCAGTATTTT. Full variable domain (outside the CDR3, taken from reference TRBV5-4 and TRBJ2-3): ETGVTQSPTHLIKTRGQQVTLRCSSQSGHNTVSWYQQALGQGPQFIFQYYREEENGRGNFPPRFSGLQFPNYSSELNVNALELDDSALYLCASSFGSGGALTDTQYFGPGTRLTVL.

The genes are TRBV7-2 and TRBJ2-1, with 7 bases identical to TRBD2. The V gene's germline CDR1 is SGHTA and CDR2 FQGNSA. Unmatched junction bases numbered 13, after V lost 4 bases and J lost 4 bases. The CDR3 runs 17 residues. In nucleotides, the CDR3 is TGTGCCAGCAGCTACGAGGCGGTGGGACTACCTTACAATGAGCAGTTCTTC. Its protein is CASSYEAVGLPYNEQFF. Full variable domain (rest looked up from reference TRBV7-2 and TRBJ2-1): GAGVSQSPSNKVTEKGKDVELRCDPISGHTALYWYRQSLGQGLEFLIYFQGNSAPDKSGLPSDRFSAERTGGSVSTLTIQRTQQEDSAVYLCASSYEAVGLPYNEQFFGPGTRLTVL.

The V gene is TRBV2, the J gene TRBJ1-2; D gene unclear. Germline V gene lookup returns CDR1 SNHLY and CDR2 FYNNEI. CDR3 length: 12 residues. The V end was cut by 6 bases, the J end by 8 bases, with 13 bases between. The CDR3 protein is CASRSLGSGYTF. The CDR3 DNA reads TGTGCCAGCAGAAGTTTGGGGAGCGGCTACACCTTC.

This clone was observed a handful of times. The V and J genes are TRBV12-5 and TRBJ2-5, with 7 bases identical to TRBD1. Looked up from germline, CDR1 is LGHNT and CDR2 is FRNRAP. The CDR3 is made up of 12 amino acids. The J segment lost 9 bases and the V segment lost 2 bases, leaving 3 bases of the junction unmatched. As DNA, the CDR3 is TGTGCTAGTGGTTTGTCTCAGGGGGCCCAGTACTTC. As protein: CASGLSQGAQYF.

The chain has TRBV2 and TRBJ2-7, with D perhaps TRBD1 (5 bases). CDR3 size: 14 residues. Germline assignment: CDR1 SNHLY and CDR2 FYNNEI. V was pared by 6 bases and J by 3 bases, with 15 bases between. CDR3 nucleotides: TGTGCCAGCAGGGTAGACAGCCTCTTCTACGAGCAGTACTTC. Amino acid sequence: CASRVDSLFYEQYF.

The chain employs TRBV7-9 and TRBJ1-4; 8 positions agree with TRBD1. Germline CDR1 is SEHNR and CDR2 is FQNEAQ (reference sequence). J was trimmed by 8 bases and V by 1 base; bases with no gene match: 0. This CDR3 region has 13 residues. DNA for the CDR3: TGTGCCAGCAGCTTAGGACAGGGGGAAAAACTGTTTTTT. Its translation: CASSLGQGEKLFF. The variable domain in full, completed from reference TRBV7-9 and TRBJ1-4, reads DTGVSQNPRHKITKRGQNVTFRCDPISEHNRLYWYRQTLGQGPEFLTYFQNEAQLEKSRLLSDRFSAERPKGSFSTLEIQRTEQGDSAMYLCASSLGQGEKLFFGSGTQLSVL.

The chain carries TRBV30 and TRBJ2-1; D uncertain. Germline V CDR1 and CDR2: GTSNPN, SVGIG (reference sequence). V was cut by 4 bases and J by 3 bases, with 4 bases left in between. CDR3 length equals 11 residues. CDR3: CAWNLYNEQFF. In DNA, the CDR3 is TGTGCCTGGAATCTCTACAATGAGCAGTTCTTC.

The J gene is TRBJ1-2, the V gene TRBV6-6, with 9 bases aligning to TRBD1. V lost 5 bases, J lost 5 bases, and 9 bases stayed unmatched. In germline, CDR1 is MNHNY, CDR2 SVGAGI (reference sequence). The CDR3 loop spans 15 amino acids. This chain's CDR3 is CASSPGQGLIYGYTF. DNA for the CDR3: TGTGCCAGCAGTCCCGGACAGGGGCTAATATATGGCTACACCTTC.

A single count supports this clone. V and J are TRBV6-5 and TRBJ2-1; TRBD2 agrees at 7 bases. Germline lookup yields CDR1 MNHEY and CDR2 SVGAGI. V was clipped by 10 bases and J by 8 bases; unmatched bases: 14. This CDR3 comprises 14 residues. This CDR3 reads CANRAGPYSDEQFF. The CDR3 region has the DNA TGTGCCAACCGAGCGGGGCCATATTCTGATGAGCAGTTCTTC.

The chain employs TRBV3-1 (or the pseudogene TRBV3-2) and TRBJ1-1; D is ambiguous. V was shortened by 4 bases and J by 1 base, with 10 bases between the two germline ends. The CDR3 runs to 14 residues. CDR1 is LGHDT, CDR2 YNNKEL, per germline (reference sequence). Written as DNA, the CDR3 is TGTGCCAGCAGCCCCTTAGCGGCGAACACTGAAGCTTTCTTT. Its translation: CASSPLAANTEAFF.

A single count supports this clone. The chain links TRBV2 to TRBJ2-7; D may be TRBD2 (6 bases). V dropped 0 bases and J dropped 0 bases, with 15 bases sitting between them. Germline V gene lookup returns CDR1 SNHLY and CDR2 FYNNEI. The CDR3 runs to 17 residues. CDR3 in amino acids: CASSEAYSGYSSYEQYF. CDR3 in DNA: TGTGCCAGCAGTGAAGCGTATAGCGGATACAGCTCCTACGAGCAGTACTTC.

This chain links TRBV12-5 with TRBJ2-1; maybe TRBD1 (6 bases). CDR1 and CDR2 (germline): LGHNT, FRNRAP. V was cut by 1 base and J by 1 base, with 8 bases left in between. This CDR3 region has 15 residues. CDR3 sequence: CASGLGQGSYNEQFF. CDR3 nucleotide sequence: TGTGCTAGTGGTTTGGGTCAGGGGTCCTACAATGAGCAGTTCTTC. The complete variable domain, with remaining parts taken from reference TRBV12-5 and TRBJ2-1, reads DARVTQTPRHKVTEMGQEVTMRCQPILGHNTVFWYRQTMMQGLELLAYFRNRAPLDDSGMPKDRFSAEMPDATLATLKIQPSEPRDSAVYFCASGLGQGSYNEQFFGPGTRLTVL.

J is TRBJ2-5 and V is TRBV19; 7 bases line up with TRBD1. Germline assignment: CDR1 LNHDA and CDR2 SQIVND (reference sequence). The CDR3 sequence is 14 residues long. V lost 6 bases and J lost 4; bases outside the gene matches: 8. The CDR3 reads CASREGGNRETQYF. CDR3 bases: TGTGCCAGTAGAGAAGGGGGCAATCGAGAGACCCAGTACTTC.

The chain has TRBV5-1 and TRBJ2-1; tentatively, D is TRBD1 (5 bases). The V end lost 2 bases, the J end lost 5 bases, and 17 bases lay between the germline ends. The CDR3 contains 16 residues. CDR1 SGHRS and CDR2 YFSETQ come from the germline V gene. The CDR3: CASSLNSRVVHNEQFF. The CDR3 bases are TGCGCCAGCAGCTTAAATAGCAGGGTGGTGCACAATGAGCAGTTCTTC.

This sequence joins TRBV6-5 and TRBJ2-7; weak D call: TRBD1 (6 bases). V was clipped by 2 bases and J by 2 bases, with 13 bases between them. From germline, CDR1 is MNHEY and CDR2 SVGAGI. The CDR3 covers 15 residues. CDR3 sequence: CASSYQSGEAYEQYF. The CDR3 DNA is TGTGCCAGCAGTTACCAATCAGGGGAAGCCTACGAGCAGTACTTC.

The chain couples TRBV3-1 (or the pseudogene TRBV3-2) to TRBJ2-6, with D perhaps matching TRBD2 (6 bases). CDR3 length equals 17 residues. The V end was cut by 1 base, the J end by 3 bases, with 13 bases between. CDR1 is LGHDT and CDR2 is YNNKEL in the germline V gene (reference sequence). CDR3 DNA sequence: TGTGCCAGCAGCCAAGGGACGGAGGGCCGTGGGGCCAACGTCCTGACTTTC. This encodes CASSQGTEGRGANVLTF.

CDR3 sequence reads: CASSTDRLENEQFF. In DNA, the CDR3 is TGTGCCAGCTCAACCGACAGGCTGGAGAATGAGCAGTTCTTC. This chain uses TRBV28 with TRBJ2-1; D might be TRBD1 (6 bases). Trimming left V 8 bases short and J 7 bases short, with 18 bases between. The CDR3 covers 14 residues. Germline CDR1 is MDHEN and CDR2 is SYDVKM. Variable domain in full (rest from reference TRBV28 and TRBJ2-1): DVKVTQSSRYLVKRTGEKVFLECVQDMDHENMFWYRQDPGLGLRLIYFSYDVKMKEKGDIPEGYSVSREKKERFSLILESASTNQTSMYLCASSTDRLENEQFFGPGTRLTVL.